Described below is a single T cell receptor beta chain sequence and its context. The data derive from a study of shared clonotypes between healthy human individuals. Germline V gene data show CDR1 as SNHLY and CDR2 as FYNNEI. This CDR3 region has 13 residues. Trimming pared 8 bases from V and 0 bases from J, leaving 10 bases between. Sequencing used immunoSEQ multiplex PCR; TCRdb keeps in-frame clones, though not all of them. The repertoire includes 850,000 to 1,100,000 clones, about 72% of them detected once, and roughly 0.9% sits in the top ten. The receptor's source is a man aged 18 to 30 in good health. Some clones in this sample may be carry-over from other donors' samples. The sequencing sample was made of memory CD4+ T cells from PBMCs. As to subset: CD45RA-negative fraction. This chain links TRBV2 with TRBJ1-2; D gene unclear. The CDR3 bases are TGTGCCAGCGAGGAGGGAGCTAACTATGGCTACACCTTC. The encoded protein is CASEEGANYGYTF.